Listed here are 13 T cell receptor beta chains from one sample, sequenced in a study of tumor-infiltrating lymphocytes in primary liver carcinoma. The authors took blood RNA from unsorted whole blood and also extracted germline DNA. The template, roughly 0.45 ug total RNA, yielded TCR beta cDNA made with a constant-region primer. A slightly modified ARM-PCR protocol with three nested multiplex PCR rounds produced these TCR beta libraries. The first two PCR rounds, around 11 cycles each, used TRBV1-TRBV30 forward primers and a C-beta reverse primer. Each CDR3 protein is one row after TCRdb ran MiXCR on the multiplex PCR reads. The repertoire holds some 190,000 distinct CDR3 sequences, with over 50% as singletons. Specimen: peripheral blood. Receptors originate from a man aged 35 to 55 with primary liver carcinoma and hepatitis B virus infection.

Worth noting for this clonotype: Compared with germline, one end of the junction differs, possibly owing to a read error. The gene calls are TRBV12-3 or TRBV12-4 and TRBJ2-5; D is possibly TRBD2 (5 bases). This CDR3 spans 12 amino acids. CDR3 in amino acids: CASSLGEEIQYF. DNA for the CDR3: TGTGCCAGCAGTTTGGGAGAAGAGATCCAGTACTTC.

J is TRBJ1-1 and V is TRBV7-8; TRBD1 is a possible D gene (5 bases). CDR1 is SGHVS, CDR2 FQNEAQ, per germline. The ends were cut back, 3 bases at V and 2 bases at J, with 13 bases in the middle. This CDR3 has 15 amino acids. For the CDR3, the DNA is TGTGCCAGCAGCTTTTCAACAGGCTCTAACACTGAAGCTTTCTTT. Amino acid sequence: CASSFSTGSNTEAFF.

The chain carries TRBV14 and TRBJ1-2, with TRBD1 matching 7 bases. The CDR3 loop spans 16 amino acids. V shed 0 bases and J 3 bases; nucleotides not matched to a gene: 7. The germline V gene encodes CDR1 SGHDN and CDR2 FVKESK. CDR3 residues: CASSQDGARGYYGYTF. The CDR3 DNA is TGTGCCAGCAGCCAAGACGGTGCCAGGGGGTACTATGGCTACACCTTC.

For this clonotype: A read error may be the cause here, since a much bigger clone is one base away. This chain uses TRBV6-1 with TRBJ2-1, with D tentatively TRBD2 (6 bases). V was clipped by 4 bases and J by 9 bases, with 13 bases between them. This CDR3 has 13 amino acids. Germline V lookup: CDR1 MNHNS, CDR2 SASEGT. The CDR3 bases are TGTGCCAGCAGTGGGGACTGGCGGTGTGAGCAGTTCTTC. It encodes CASSGDWRCEQFF.

In its sample, this clonotype was seen many times. This chain joins TRBV29-1 and TRBJ1-2; 8 bases are a match to TRBD1. The CDR3 has 15 amino acids. CDR1 is SQVTM and CDR2 is ANQGSEA in the germline V gene. J was trimmed by 1 base and V by 6 bases; bases with no gene match: 10. In DNA form, the CDR3 reads TGCAGCGTCACCCCGACAGGGGCGAGTAACTATGGCTACACCTTC. The encoded protein is CSVTPTGASNYGYTF.

In its sample, this clonotype was seen once. The final CDR3 position lacks the conserved phenylalanine or tryptophan, pointing to a likely read error. The rearrangement uses TRBV4-1 and TRBJ2-5, with TRBD2 matching over 7 bases. Per germline, CDR1 MGHRA and CDR2 YSYEKL. Trimming cost V 4 bases and J 7 bases; bases outside gene matches: 9. The length of the CDR3 is 14 residues. Written as DNA, the CDR3 is TGCGCCAGCAGCCGAATACCCTGGGAGGGGACCCAGTACATC. This sequence encodes CASSRIPWEGTQYI.

There are many counts of this clonotype. J is TRBJ1-2 and V is TRBV12-3 or TRBV12-4; D is unclear. There are 12 residues in the CDR3. V dropped 4 bases and J dropped 12 bases, with 15 bases sitting between them. The CDR3, as DNA: TGTGCCAGCAGTTCAGATTCCGGGTCTCACACCTTC. Residues: CASSSDSGSHTF.

The chain has TRBV6-5 and TRBJ1-4, with D uncertain. Germline V gives CDR1 MNHEY, CDR2 SVGAGI. The V end was cut by 8 bases, the J end by 6 bases, with 13 bases between. The length of the CDR3 is 13 residues. The CDR3 bases are TGTGCCAGCGGACGTACTAGTGATGAAAAACTGTTTTTT. Translation gives CASGRTSDEKLFF.

Note on this clonotype: Because the CDR3 is missing its conserved closing phenylalanine or tryptophan, this is likely a read error. This chain joins TRBV11-2 and TRBJ2-7; D may be TRBD2 (5 bases). CDR3 length: 15 amino acids. Germline CDR1 is SGHAT and CDR2 is FQNNGV. Trimming stripped 1 base from V and 3 bases from J, with 13 bases between. The CDR3 nucleotides are TGTGCCAGCAGCTTAGTAGGGAGCCTCTGCTACGAGCAGTACTTA. This encodes CASSLVGSLCYEQYL.

Comment on this clonotype: A read error may account for a junction end that differs from germline. The chain couples TRBV5-6 to TRBJ2-5, with TRBD2 identical over 8 bases. Germline V gives CDR1 SGHDT, CDR2 YYEEEE. The CDR3 covers 16 residues. The CDR3 region has the DNA TGTGCCAGTAGCTTGGGTGGGACTAGAGGGAGGAAGACCCAGTACTTC. Translation: CASSLGGTRGRKTQYF. Looking up the rest from reference TRBV5-6 and TRBJ2-5 gives the full variable domain: DAGVTQSPTHLIKTRGQQVTLRCSPKSGHDTVSWYQQALGQGPQFIFQYYEEEERQRGNFPDRFSGHQFPNYSSELNVNALLLGDSALYLCASSLGGTRGRKTQYFGPGTRLLVL.

CDR3 nucleotide sequence: TGTGCCAGCAGTTCGCCCACAGGGTATGGCACAGATACGCAGTATTTT. The encoded protein is CASSSPTGYGTDTQYF. This sequence joins TRBV12-3 or TRBV12-4 and TRBJ2-3, with a weak D call TRBD1 (6 bases). V gave up 4 bases and J gave up 1 base, with 15 bases separating them. The CDR3 loop spans 16 amino acids.

A note on this clonotype: One end of the junction fails to match germline, which may point to a read error. The chain combines TRBV12-3 or TRBV12-4 with TRBJ2-5, with D unresolved. The CDR3 totals 14 residues. The CDR3 nucleotides read TGTGGCAGCAGTTTTAGGGCAGGAGAAGAGACCCAGTACTTC. Translating it yields CGSSFRAGEETQYF.

Details on this clonotype: At one of its ends the junction is not consistent with the germline gene, which may arise from a read error. The chain combines TRBV6-8 with TRBJ2-3, with D maybe TRBD1 (5 bases). The CDR3 has 16 amino acids. Germline V lookup: CDR1 MNHGY, CDR2 SAAAGT. CDR3 sequence reads: CASRQNVRKMTDMQYF. CDR3 bases: TGTGCCAGCAGGCAAAACGTGAGGAAAATGACAGATATGCAGTATTTT.